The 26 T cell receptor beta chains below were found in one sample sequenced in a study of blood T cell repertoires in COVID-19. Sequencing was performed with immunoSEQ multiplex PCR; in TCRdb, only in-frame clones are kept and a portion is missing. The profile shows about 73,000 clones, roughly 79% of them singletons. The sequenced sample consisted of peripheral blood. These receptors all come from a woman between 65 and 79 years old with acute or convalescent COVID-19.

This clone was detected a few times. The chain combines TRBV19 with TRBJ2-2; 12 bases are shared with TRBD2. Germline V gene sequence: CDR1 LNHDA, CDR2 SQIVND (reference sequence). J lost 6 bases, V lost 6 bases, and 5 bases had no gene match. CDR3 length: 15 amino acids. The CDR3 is CASRKTSGSPGELFF. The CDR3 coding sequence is TGTGCCAGTAGGAAGACTAGCGGGAGCCCCGGGGAGCTGTTTTTT.

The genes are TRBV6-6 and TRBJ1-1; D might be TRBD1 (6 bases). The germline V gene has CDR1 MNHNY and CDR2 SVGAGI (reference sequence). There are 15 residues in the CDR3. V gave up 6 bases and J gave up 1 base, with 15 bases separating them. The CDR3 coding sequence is TGTGCCAGCAGAGATACGGGGACACCGAACACTGAAGCTTTCTTT. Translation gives CASRDTGTPNTEAFF.

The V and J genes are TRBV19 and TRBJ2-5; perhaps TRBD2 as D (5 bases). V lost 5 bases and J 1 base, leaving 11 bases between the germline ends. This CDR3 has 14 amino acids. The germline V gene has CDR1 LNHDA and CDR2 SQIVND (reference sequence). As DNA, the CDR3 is TGTGCCAGTAGTGAGGGTTTTCTCCAAGAGACCCAGTACTTC. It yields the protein CASSEGFLQETQYF.

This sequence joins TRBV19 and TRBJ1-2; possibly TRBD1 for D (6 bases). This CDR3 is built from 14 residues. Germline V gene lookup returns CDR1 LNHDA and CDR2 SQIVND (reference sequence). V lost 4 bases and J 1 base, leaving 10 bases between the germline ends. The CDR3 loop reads CASSKPGVNYGYTF. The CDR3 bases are TGTGCCAGTAGTAAGCCAGGGGTTAACTATGGCTACACCTTC.

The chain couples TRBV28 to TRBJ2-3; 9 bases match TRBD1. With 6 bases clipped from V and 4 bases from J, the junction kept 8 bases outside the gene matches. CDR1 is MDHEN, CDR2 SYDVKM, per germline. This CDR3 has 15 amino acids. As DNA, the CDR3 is TGTGCCAGCAGGGGACAGGGAAGAGGGGCAGATACGCAGTATTTT. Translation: CASRGQGRGADTQYF.

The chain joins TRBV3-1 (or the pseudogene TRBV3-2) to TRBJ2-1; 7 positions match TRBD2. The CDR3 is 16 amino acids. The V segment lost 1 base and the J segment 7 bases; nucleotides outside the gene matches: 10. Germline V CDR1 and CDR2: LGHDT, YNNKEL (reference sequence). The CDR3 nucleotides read TGTGCCAGCAGCCAAGTTCGGTCTAGCGGTCGAAATGAGCAGTTCTTC. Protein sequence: CASSQVRSSGRNEQFF.

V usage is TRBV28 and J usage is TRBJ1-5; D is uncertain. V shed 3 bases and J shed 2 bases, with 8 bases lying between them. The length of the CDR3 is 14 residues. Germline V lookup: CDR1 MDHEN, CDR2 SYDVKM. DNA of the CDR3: TGTGCCAGCAGTTTTGACACGGGCAATCAGCCCCAGCATTTT. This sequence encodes CASSFDTGNQPQHF.

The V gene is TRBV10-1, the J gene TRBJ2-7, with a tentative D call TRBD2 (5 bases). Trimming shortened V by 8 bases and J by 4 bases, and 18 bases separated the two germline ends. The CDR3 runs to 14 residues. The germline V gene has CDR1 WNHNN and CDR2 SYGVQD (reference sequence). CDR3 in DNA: TGCGCCAGCCCAACTTGGGGAGCCTCGTACGAGCAGTACTTC. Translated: CASPTWGASYEQYF.

As DNA, the CDR3 is TGTGCCAGCAGCGGGCTAGCGGGGAGGGTCTACAATGAGCAGTTCTTC. It yields the protein CASSGLAGRVYNEQFF. The chain recombines TRBV9 with TRBJ2-1, with 9 bases fitting TRBD2. CDR3 length: 16 residues. V lost 3 bases, J lost 3 bases, and 7 bases stayed unmatched. Germline assignment: CDR1 SGDLS and CDR2 YYNGEE. The full variable domain, with the rest looked up from reference TRBV9 and TRBJ2-1, is DSGVTQTPKHLITATGQRVTLRCSPRSGDLSVYWYQQSLDQGLQFLIQYYNGEERAKGNILERFSAQQFPDLHSELNLSSLELGDSALYFCASSGLAGRVYNEQFFGPGTRLTVL.

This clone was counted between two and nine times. CDR3 DNA: TGTGCCAGCAGTTTTAGCCAAATTAGCAATCAGCCCCAGCATTTT. This gives the protein CASSFSQISNQPQHF. This chain connects TRBV28 to TRBJ1-5; D gene unclear. Germline V gene sequence: CDR1 MDHEN, CDR2 SYDVKM. CDR3 length: 15 residues. V was shortened by 3 bases and J by 0 bases, with 9 bases between the two germline ends.

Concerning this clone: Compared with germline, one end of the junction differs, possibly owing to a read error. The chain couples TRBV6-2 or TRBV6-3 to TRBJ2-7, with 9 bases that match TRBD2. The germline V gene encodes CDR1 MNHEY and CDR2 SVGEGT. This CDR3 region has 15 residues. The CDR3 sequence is CASSYSSSGTYGQYF. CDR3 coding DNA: TGTGCCAGCAGTTACTCGTCTAGCGGGACTTACGGGCAGTACTTC.

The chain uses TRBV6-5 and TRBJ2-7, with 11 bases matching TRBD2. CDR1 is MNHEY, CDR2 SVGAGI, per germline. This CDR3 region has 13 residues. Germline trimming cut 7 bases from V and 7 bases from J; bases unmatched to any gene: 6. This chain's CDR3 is CASTTSGSGEQYF. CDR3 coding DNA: TGTGCCAGCACTACTAGCGGGAGTGGGGAGCAGTACTTC.

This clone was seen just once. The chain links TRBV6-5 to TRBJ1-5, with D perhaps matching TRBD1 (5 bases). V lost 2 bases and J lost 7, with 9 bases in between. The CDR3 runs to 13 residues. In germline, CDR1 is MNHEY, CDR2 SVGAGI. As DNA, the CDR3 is TGTGCCAGCAGTTACAGGGGAGGGCAGCCCCAGCATTTT. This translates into CASSYRGGQPQHF.

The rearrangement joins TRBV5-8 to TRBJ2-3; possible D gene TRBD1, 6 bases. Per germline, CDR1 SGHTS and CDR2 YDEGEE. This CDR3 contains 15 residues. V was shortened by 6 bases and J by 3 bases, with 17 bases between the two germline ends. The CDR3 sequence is CASILMRGKTDTQYF. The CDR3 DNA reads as TGTGCCAGCATTCTAATGAGGGGGAAGACAGATACGCAGTATTTT.

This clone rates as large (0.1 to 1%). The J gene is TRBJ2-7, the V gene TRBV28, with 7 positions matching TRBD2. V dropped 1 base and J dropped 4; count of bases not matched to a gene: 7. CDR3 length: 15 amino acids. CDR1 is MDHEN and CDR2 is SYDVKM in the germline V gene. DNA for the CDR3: TGTGCCAGCAGTTTATTAGGCGGGAGTCTTTACGAGCAGTACTTC. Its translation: CASSLLGGSLYEQYF.

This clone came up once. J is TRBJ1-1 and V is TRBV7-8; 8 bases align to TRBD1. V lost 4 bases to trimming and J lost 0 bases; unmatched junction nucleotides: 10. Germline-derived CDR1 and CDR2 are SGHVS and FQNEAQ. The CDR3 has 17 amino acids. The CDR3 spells CASSSPFVTGVNTEAFF. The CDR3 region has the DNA TGTGCCAGCAGCTCGCCATTCGTGACAGGGGTGAACACTGAAGCTTTCTTT. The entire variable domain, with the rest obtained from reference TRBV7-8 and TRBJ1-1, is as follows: GAGVSQSPRYKVAKRGQDVALRCDPISGHVSLFWYQQALGQGPEFLTYFQNEAQLDKSGLPSDRFFAERPEGSVSTLKIQRTQQEDSAVYLCASSSPFVTGVNTEAFFGQGTRLTVV.

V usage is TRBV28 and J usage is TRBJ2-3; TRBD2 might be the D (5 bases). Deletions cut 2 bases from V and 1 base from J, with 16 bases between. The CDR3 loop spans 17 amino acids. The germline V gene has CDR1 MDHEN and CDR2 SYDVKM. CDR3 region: CASSLPSGNGGTDTQYF. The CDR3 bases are TGTGCCAGCAGTTTACCCTCGGGGAACGGGGGCACAGATACGCAGTATTTT.

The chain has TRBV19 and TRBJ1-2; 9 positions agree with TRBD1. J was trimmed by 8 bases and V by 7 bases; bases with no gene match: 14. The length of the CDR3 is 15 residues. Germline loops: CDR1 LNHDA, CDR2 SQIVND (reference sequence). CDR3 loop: CASTASGTGSRGYTF. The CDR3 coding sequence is TGTGCCAGTACCGCCTCCGGGACAGGGTCTCGCGGCTACACCTTC.

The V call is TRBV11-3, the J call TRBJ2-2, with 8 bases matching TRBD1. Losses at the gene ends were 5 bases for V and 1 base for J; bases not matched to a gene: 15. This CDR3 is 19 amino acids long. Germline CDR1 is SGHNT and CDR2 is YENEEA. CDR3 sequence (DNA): TGTGCCAGCAGCCCCTGGACAGGGCCCTCCAAAATGAACACCGGGGAGCTGTTTTTT. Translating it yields CASSPWTGPSKMNTGELFF.

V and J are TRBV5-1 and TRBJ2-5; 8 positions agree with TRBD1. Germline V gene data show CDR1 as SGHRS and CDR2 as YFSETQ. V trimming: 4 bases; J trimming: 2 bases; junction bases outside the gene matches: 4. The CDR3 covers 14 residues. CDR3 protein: CASSHWTGQETQYF. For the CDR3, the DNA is TGCGCCAGCAGCCATTGGACAGGGCAAGAGACCCAGTACTTC.

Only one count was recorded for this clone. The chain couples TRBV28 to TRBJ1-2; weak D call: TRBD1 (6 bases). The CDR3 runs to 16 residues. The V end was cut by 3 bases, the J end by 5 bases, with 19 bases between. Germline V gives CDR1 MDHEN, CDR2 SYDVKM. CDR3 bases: TGTGCCAGCAGTTTTGTCTGGGGGCAGAACTATTATGGCTACACCTTC. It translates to CASSFVWGQNYYGYTF.

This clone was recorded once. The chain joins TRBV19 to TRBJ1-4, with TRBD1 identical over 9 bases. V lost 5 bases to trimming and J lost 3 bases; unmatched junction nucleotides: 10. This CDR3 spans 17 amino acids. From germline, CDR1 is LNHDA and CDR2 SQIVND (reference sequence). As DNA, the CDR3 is TGTGCCAGTAGTTCCCAGGACAGGGGTCTATCTAATGAAAAACTGTTTTTT. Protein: CASSSQDRGLSNEKLFF.

This CDR3 reads CAGGFGVQETQYF. The CDR3 DNA reads TGTGCCGGCGGTTTCGGGGTCCAAGAGACCCAGTACTTC. The chain joins TRBV2 to TRBJ2-5; tentative D call: TRBD2 (5 bases). The germline gives CDR1 SNHLY, CDR2 FYNNEI. Between the trimmed V and J ends, which lost 11 bases and 1 base, there was a span of 14 bases. CDR3 size: 13 residues.

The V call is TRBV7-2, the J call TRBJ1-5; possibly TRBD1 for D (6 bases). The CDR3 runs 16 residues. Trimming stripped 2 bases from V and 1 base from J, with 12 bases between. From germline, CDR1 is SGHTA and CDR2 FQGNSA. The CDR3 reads CASSLHVRGSNQPQHF. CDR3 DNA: TGTGCCAGCAGCTTACATGTCAGGGGAAGCAATCAGCCCCAGCATTTT.

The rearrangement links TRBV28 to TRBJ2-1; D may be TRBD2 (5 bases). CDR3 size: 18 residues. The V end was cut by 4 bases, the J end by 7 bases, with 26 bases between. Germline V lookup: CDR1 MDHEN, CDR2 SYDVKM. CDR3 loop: CASSSLRGGRASGNEQFF. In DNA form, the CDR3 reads TGTGCCAGCAGTTCACTGCGAGGAGGACGAGCATCTGGGAATGAGCAGTTCTTC.

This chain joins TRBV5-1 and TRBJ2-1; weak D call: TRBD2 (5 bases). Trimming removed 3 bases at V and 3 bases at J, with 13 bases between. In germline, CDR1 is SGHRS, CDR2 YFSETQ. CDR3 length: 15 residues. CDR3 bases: TGCGCCAGCAGCTCCTCCGGGAACAACTACAATGAGCAGTTCTTC. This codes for CASSSSGNNYNEQFF.